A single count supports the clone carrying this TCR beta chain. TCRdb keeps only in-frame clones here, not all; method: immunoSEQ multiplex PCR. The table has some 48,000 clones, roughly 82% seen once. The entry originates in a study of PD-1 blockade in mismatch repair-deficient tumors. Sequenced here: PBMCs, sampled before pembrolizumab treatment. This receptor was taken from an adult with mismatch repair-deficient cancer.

CDR3 residues: CASSLEGDSGNTIYF. CDR3 nucleotides: TGTGCCAGCAGCCTAGAGGGAGACTCTGGAAACACCATATATTTT. The chain couples TRBV6-6 to TRBJ1-3; D gene uncertain. Germline V gene sequence: CDR1 MNHNY, CDR2 SVGAGI (reference sequence). The CDR3 totals 15 residues. The V gene lost 6 bases and the J gene lost 0 bases, with 12 bases spanning the gap.